The 26 T cell receptor beta chains given below trace back to one sample, sequenced in a study. TCRdb re-called the 5' RACE reads through MiXCR, storing one row per CDR3 protein. The data contain roughly 7,000 distinct CDR3 sequences, 45% to 65% of them singletons. The sequencing sample was made of naive CD4+ T cells sorted from a lymph node. Subset here: naive CD4+ T cells, CD4+CD45RA+CD25-. These receptors were collected from a female donor with breast cancer.

The DNA of the CDR3 is TGTGCCAGCAGCCGATACAGCAGCTCCTACAATGAGCAGTTCTTC. Its translation is CASSRYSSSYNEQFF. V usage is TRBV5-6 and J usage is TRBJ2-1; D unresolved. CDR1 and CDR2 from the germline V gene are SGHDT and YYEEEE. V dropped 4 bases and J dropped 0 bases, with 11 bases sitting between them. This CDR3 region has 15 residues. Full variable domain (rest looked up from reference TRBV5-6 and TRBJ2-1): DAGVTQSPTHLIKTRGQQVTLRCSPKSGHDTVSWYQQALGQGPQFIFQYYEEEERQRGNFPDRFSGHQFPNYSSELNVNALLLGDSALYLCASSRYSSSYNEQFFGPGTRLTVL.

The chain recombines TRBV18 with TRBJ2-7, with D possibly matching TRBD1 (6 bases). Per germline, CDR1 KGHSH and CDR2 LQKENI. The CDR3 has 13 amino acids. With 8 bases removed from V and 6 bases from J, the gap between germline ends came to 17 bases. CDR3 nucleotide sequence: TGTGCCAGCCAAAGGACAGCCGATGGCGAGCAGTACTTC. Encoded protein: CASQRTADGEQYF. Full variable domain (rest looked up from reference TRBV18 and TRBJ2-7): NAGVMQNPRHLVRRRGQEARLRCSPMKGHSHVYWYRQLPEEGLKFMVYLQKENIIDESGMPKERFSAEFPKEGPSILRIQQVVRGDSAAYFCASQRTADGEQYFGPGTRLTVT.

There are a few counts of this clonotype. The chain uses TRBV5-6 and TRBJ2-1, with D uncertain. The length of the CDR3 is 15 residues. Trimming stripped 2 bases from V and 6 bases from J, with 15 bases between. Germline V gene data show CDR1 as SGHDT and CDR2 as YYEEEE. The CDR3 protein is CASSLDTVGFNEQFF. The CDR3 DNA is TGTGCCAGCAGCTTAGACACGGTGGGTTTCAATGAGCAGTTCTTC.

This clonotype has a handful of counts. The chain joins TRBV20-1 to TRBJ1-5; a possible D gene is TRBD1 (6 bases). Germline lookup yields CDR1 DFQATT and CDR2 SNEGSKA (reference sequence). The CDR3 totals 17 residues. V shed 0 bases and J shed 0 bases, with 15 bases lying between them. The DNA of the CDR3 is TGCAGTGCTAGAGAGTGGGCAGGGGACTATAGCAATCAGCCCCAGCATTTT. This codes for CSAREWAGDYSNQPQHF.

The rearrangement links TRBV7-2 to TRBJ2-6; either TRBD1 or TRBD2 may fit D (5 bases each). V gave up 3 bases and J gave up 4 bases, with 10 bases separating them. CDR1 is SGHTA, CDR2 FQGNSA, per germline. CDR3 length equals 15 residues. The CDR3 DNA reads as TGTGCCAGCAGCTTCTCGGGGCCCGGGGCCAACGTCCTGACTTTC. It yields the protein CASSFSGPGANVLTF.

In this sample, this clonotype turned up a few times. This chain joins TRBV4-2 and TRBJ2-7; TRBD1 might be the D (6 bases). V lost 4 bases and J lost 3, with 25 bases in between. Germline assignment: CDR1 LGHNA and CDR2 YNFKEQ. The CDR3 extends over 18 amino acids. For the CDR3, the DNA is TGTGCCAGCAGCCCAATAGGGGAGAGGGGGTTTACACGCTACGAGCAGTACTTC. Translated: CASSPIGERGFTRYEQYF.

This clonotype was counted a few times. The chain has TRBV6-6 and TRBJ1-3, with a weak D call TRBD1 (5 bases). V dropped 8 bases and J dropped 0 bases, with 11 bases sitting between them. CDR1 is MNHNY, CDR2 SVGAGI, per germline (reference sequence). CDR3 length: 14 amino acids. The CDR3 here is CASGTANSGNTIYF. The CDR3 DNA follows: TGTGCCAGCGGGACTGCGAACTCTGGAAACACCATATATTTT.

V and J are TRBV6-6 and TRBJ2-7; D is unresolved. Germline lookup yields CDR1 MNHNY and CDR2 SVGAGI (reference sequence). This CDR3 is 15 amino acids long. The V gene lost 2 bases and the J gene lost 0 bases, with 11 bases spanning the gap. CDR3 region: CASSYKDPSSYEQYF. CDR3 sequence (DNA): TGTGCCAGCAGTTACAAGGACCCATCCTCCTACGAGCAGTACTTC.

This clonotype came up a few times. This chain joins TRBV5-1 and TRBJ2-5; 7 bases line up with TRBD1. Germline V lookup: CDR1 SGHRS, CDR2 YFSETQ. The J segment lost 2 bases and the V segment lost 4 bases, leaving 8 bases of the junction unmatched. The CDR3 length is 15 residues. The CDR3 loop reads CASSPGTEFQETQYF. As DNA, the CDR3 is TGCGCCAGCAGCCCGGGGACAGAATTTCAAGAGACCCAGTACTTC.

This rearrangement joins TRBV6-5 to TRBJ2-3; 7 nucleotides match TRBD2. The CDR3 totals 15 residues. V shed 5 bases and J 5 bases; nucleotides not matched to a gene: 10. Germline values: CDR1 MNHEY, CDR2 SVGAGI. This CDR3 reads CASSVKAGWGDTQYF. The DNA for the CDR3 is TGTGCCAGCAGTGTTAAAGCGGGGTGGGGAGATACGCAGTATTTT.

The J gene is TRBJ2-7, the V gene TRBV28, with 9 bases matching TRBD2. J lost 5 bases, V lost 8 bases, and 10 bases had no gene match. CDR1 MDHEN and CDR2 SYDVKM come from the germline V gene. This CDR3 region has 14 residues. CDR3 sequence reads: CASGRREGRNEQYF. The CDR3, as DNA: TGTGCCAGCGGTCGGCGGGAGGGCCGGAACGAGCAGTACTTC.

V is TRBV20-1 and J is TRBJ2-1; 10 nucleotides line up with TRBD2. Germline-derived CDR1 and CDR2 are DFQATT and SNEGSKA (reference sequence). This CDR3 has 17 residues. CDR3: CISRGLAGAAIYNEQFF. The CDR3 DNA follows: TGCATATCTCGGGGGCTAGCGGGGGCCGCTATATACAATGAGCAGTTCTTC.

The V gene is TRBV11-2, the J gene TRBJ2-3; 8 bases align to TRBD1. Germline lookup yields CDR1 SGHAT and CDR2 FQNNGV. The CDR3 runs to 14 residues. V was clipped by 3 bases and J by 7 bases; unmatched bases: 6. CDR3 sequence (DNA): TGTGCCAGCAGCTTCTCGGACAGGGTTCATACGCAGTATTTT. Translation: CASSFSDRVHTQYF.

Comment on this clonotype: Germline and junction disagree at one end, which may indicate a read error. This rearrangement joins TRBV4-2 to TRBJ2-5, with TRBD2 matching 12 bases. Germline loops: CDR1 LGHNA, CDR2 YNFKEQ. The CDR3 runs 16 residues. The CDR3, as DNA: TGCGCCAGCAGCCAAGCCCGACTAGCGGGAGAAGAGACCCAGTACTTC. Its protein product is CASSQARLAGEETQYF.

This clonotype was seen only once. The chain couples TRBV12-3 or TRBV12-4 to TRBJ2-2; TRBD1 is a possible D gene (6 bases). Trimming pared 3 bases from V and 7 bases from J, leaving 12 bases between. The length of the CDR3 is 14 residues. CDR3 bases: TGTGCCAGCAGTTTGGTACAGGGTTTCGGGGAGCTGTTTTTT. It yields the protein CASSLVQGFGELFF.

Only a few counts were recorded for this clonotype. This chain uses TRBV5-1 with TRBJ2-3, with TRBD1 as a possible D gene (5 bases). Trimming removed 6 bases at V and 2 bases at J, with 13 bases between. The CDR3 is 14 residues long. The germline V gene encodes CDR1 SGHRS and CDR2 YFSETQ. DNA for the CDR3: TGCGCCAGCATGCAGGGTAGCTTCACAGATACGCAGTATTTT. It is translated as CASMQGSFTDTQYF.

The chain couples TRBV4-2 to TRBJ2-7; D may be TRBD1 or TRBD2 (5 bases each). Germline V CDR1 and CDR2: LGHNA, YNFKEQ. Deletions cut 0 bases from V and 0 bases from J, with 9 bases between. This CDR3 is 15 amino acids long. CDR3 coding DNA: TGTGCCAGCAGCCAAGATGGTGGGACCTCCTACGAGCAGTACTTC. It specifies CASSQDGGTSYEQYF.

The chain is built from TRBV12-3 or TRBV12-4 and TRBJ1-1; D is unresolved. The CDR3 totals 13 residues. V dropped 2 bases and J dropped 1 base, with 5 bases sitting between them. The CDR3 region has the DNA TGTGCCAGCAGTTTACTGGAGAACACTGAAGCTTTCTTT. It yields the protein CASSLLENTEAFF.

To note about this clonotype: The CDR3 does not close with the conserved phenylalanine or tryptophan, likely indicating a read error. It is unclear where the CDR3 begins or ends on the DNA, so no DNA is shown, and the CDR3 is as TCRdb lists it. The rearrangement joins TRBV6-1 to TRBJ2-5; the table's D call, TRBD2, has no DNA check behind it. Germline V lookup: CDR1 MNHNS, CDR2 SASEGT. Termini included, the CDR3 measures 11 amino acids. The CDR3 here is CASSDEDRALV.

The chain combines TRBV12-3 or TRBV12-4 with TRBJ2-7; TRBD1 matches at 11 bases. The CDR3 has 16 amino acids. V gave up 1 base and J gave up 2 bases; unmatched junction bases: 4. The CDR3 spells CASSLGGGQGAYEQYF. The CDR3 nucleotides read TGTGCCAGCAGTTTAGGCGGGGGACAGGGGGCCTACGAGCAGTACTTC.

The chain recombines TRBV5-1 with TRBJ2-1; 9 bases line up with TRBD1. The CDR3 extends over 15 amino acids. J was trimmed by 4 bases and V by 2 bases; bases with no gene match: 4. The V gene's germline CDR1 is SGHRS and CDR2 YFSETQ. The CDR3 sequence: CASSFRDRVYNEQFF. CDR3 nucleotides: TGCGCCAGCAGCTTCCGGGACAGGGTTTACAATGAGCAGTTCTTC. The variable domain in full, completed from reference TRBV5-1 and TRBJ2-1, reads KAGVTQTPRYLIKTRGQQVTLSCSPISGHRSVSWYQQTPGQGLQFLFEYFSETQRNKGNFPGRFSGRQFSNSRSEMNVSTLELGDSALYLCASSFRDRVYNEQFFGPGTRLTVL.

The V gene is TRBV5-6, the J gene TRBJ2-3; D is uncertain. V gave up 0 bases and J gave up 1 base, with 6 bases separating them. This CDR3 is 14 amino acids long. Germline V gives CDR1 SGHDT, CDR2 YYEEEE. Written as DNA, the CDR3 is TGTGCCAGCAGCTTGGTACGGGGCACAGATACGCAGTATTTT. Residues: CASSLVRGTDTQYF.

CDR3: CASSAGLDLSTDTQYF. The CDR3 DNA reads as TGTGCCAGCTCTGCCGGGTTAGATCTTAGCACAGATACGCAGTATTTT. The V gene is TRBV7-9, the J gene TRBJ2-3, with D hard to call. Germline loops: CDR1 SEHNR, CDR2 FQNEAQ (reference sequence). This CDR3 comprises 16 residues. The V gene lost 8 bases and the J gene lost 0 bases, with 18 bases spanning the gap. The variable domain in full, with the rest retrieved from reference TRBV7-9 and TRBJ2-3, is DTGVSQNPRHKITKRGQNVTFRCDPISEHNRLYWYRQTLGQGPEFLTYFQNEAQLEKSRLLSDRFSAERPKGSFSTLEIQRTEQGDSAMYLCASSAGLDLSTDTQYFGPGTRLTVL.

The chain links TRBV5-1 to TRBJ2-4; no reliable D call. This CDR3 has 13 amino acids. The germline gives CDR1 SGHRS, CDR2 YFSETQ. V dropped 5 bases and J dropped 7 bases, with 13 bases sitting between them. CDR3 bases: TGCGCCAGCAGTGCCGAAGGGTTGAACATTCAGTACTTC. Encoded protein: CASSAEGLNIQYF.

This clonotype was counted a single time. The chain has TRBV12-3 or TRBV12-4 and TRBJ2-7, with 7 bases that match TRBD1. The V gene end was trimmed by 3 bases and the J gene end by 1 base; junction bases not matched to a gene: 6. The CDR3 totals 15 residues. CDR3 in amino acids: CASSLKGARSYEQYF. The CDR3 region has the DNA TGTGCCAGCAGTTTGAAGGGGGCTCGGTCCTACGAGCAGTACTTC.

This clonotype occurred once. Sequence at one end of the junction differs from germline and may be a read error. The chain joins TRBV5-1 to TRBJ2-5, with 7 bases fitting TRBD2. This CDR3 contains 14 residues. Germline V gives CDR1 SGHRS, CDR2 YFSETQ. This CDR3 reads CAGSLSLAEETQYF. The CDR3 DNA sequence: TGCGCCGGCAGCTTGAGTCTAGCGGAAGAGACCCAGTACTTC.